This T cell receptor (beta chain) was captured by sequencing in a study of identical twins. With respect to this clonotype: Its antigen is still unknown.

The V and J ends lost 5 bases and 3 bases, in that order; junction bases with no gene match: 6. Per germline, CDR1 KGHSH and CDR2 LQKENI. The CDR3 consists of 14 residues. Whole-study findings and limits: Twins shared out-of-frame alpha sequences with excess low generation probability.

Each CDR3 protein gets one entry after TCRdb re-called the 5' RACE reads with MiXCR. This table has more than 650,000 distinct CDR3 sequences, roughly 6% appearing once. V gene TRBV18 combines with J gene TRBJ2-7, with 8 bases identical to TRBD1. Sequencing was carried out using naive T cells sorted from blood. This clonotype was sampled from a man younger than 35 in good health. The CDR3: CASSSGQGHYEQYV. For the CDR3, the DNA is TGTGCCAGCTCATCAGGACAGGGCCACTACGAGCAGTACGTC.